Shown below are 3 T cell receptor beta chains from a single sample sequenced in a study of identifying expanded T cells in peripheral blood. Only in-frame clones appear in the TCRdb table, and some are missing; sequencing was by immunoSEQ multiplex PCR. This table holds under 70,000 clones, about 87% found once. The sample comprised blood. Receptor source: a person aged 18 to 69 in good health.

The chain carries TRBV15 and TRBJ2-5; D uncertain. Trimming took off 1 base at V and 5 bases at J, with 5 bases between the two ends. Looked up from germline, CDR1 is LNHNV and CDR2 is YYDKDF (reference sequence). The CDR3 spans 12 residues. Written as DNA, the CDR3 is TGTGCCACCAGCAGAGTCGGGGAGACCCAGTACTTC. Protein sequence: CATSRVGETQYF.

The chain combines TRBV27 with TRBJ2-2; D is possibly TRBD1 (6 bases). The V gene's germline CDR1 is MNHEY and CDR2 SMNVEV (reference sequence). The V and J ends lost 8 bases and 5 bases respectively, with 12 bases between them. The CDR3 is 13 residues long. The CDR3 protein is CASEQGGTGELFF. The CDR3, as DNA: TGTGCCAGCGAACAGGGTGGGACCGGGGAGCTGTTTTTT.

The chain joins TRBV5-3 to TRBJ2-5; D gene uncertain. TRBV5-3 qualifies as an ORF whose function is uncertain. CDR3 length: 14 residues. V lost 3 bases to trimming and J lost 4 bases, with 13 bases between them. CDR3 DNA sequence: TGTGCCAGAAGCTGGAAGTTCGACCCAGAGACCCAGTACTTC. Its protein product is CARSWKFDPETQYF.